Included here is one T cell receptor beta chain sequence, with context. Its antigen is currently unknown. The CDR3 sequence is 16 residues long. The data belong to a study of CD4 T cells in relation to SARS-CoV-2 and coronaviruses. Whole-study context: The negative reference was HIV-1 Nef peptide pool or peptide-free culture. Whole-study results and caveats: Crossreactive clones expanded significantly less to SARS-CoV-2 than monoreactive clones.

Libraries were prepared by immunoSEQ multiplex PCR; TCRdb keeps only in-frame clonotypes and omits some of them. Of around 20,000 clones in the sample, about 70% were seen once. CD4+ T cells from unexposed donors were obtained before the COVID-19 pandemic (2011-2018). CD4+ T cells were isolated from the cells after about ten days of culture. Sequences were obtained from CD4+ T cells from PBMCs, cultured in vitro. The clonotype was recovered from a human donor in good health. The V gene is TRBV21-1, the J gene TRBJ2-3; the table's D gene call, TRBD1, was not cross checked with the DNA. TRBV21-1 is designated a pseudogene. The CDR3 is CASSIARDRGTDTQYF. For the CDR3, the DNA is TGTGCCAGCAGCATTGCCCGGGACAGGGGGACAGATACGCAGTATTTT.